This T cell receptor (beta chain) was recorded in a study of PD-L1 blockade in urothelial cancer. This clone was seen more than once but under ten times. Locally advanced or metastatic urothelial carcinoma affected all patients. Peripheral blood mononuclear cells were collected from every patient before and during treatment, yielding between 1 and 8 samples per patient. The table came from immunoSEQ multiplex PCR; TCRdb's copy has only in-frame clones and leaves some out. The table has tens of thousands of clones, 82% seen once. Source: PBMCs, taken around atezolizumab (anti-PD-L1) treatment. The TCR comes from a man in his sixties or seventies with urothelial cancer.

The DNA for the CDR3 is TGTGCCAGCAGTCGAGTGTCAGGGGTTCGTGGCTACACCTTC. Protein sequence: CASSRVSGVRGYTF. The J gene is TRBJ1-2, the V gene TRBV6-6; a possible D gene is TRBD1 (6 bases). Trimming shortened V by 5 bases and J by 7 bases, and 17 bases separated the two germline ends. The CDR3 runs 14 residues. Germline V gene lookup returns CDR1 MNHNY and CDR2 SVGAGI (reference sequence).